Below are 32 T cell receptor beta chains sequenced from a single sample in a study of response to subunit inactivated influenza vaccine. MiXCR was run by TCRdb on the RT-PCR reads, yielding one entry per CDR3 protein. This table has more than 450,000 distinct CDR3 sequences, about 12% appearing once. The material was PBMCs from blood, obtained on the day of vaccination. Every receptor here comes from a man between 45 and 60 years old who received an inactivated influenza vaccine.

V and J are TRBV4-3 and TRBJ2-2, with D possibly being TRBD2 (5 bases). The ends were cut back, 0 bases at V and 7 bases at J, with 9 bases in the middle. The germline CDR1 and CDR2 sequences are LGHNA and YSLEER. CDR3 length: 14 residues. CDR3 in DNA: TGCGCCAGCAGCCAAGATTCGGGGATCGGGGAGCTGTTTTTT. Protein: CASSQDSGIGELFF.

In its sample, this clonotype was seen a few times. CDR3 DNA sequence: TGTGCCAGCAGCTTACATTCAGGGGCGGATACGCAGTATTTT. Residues: CASSLHSGADTQYF. The rearrangement joins TRBV7-3 to TRBJ2-3; maybe TRBD1 (6 bases). CDR3 length: 14 residues. Trimming took 2 bases from V and 6 from J, leaving 12 bases between them. In germline, CDR1 is SGHTA, CDR2 FQGTGA.

The chain combines TRBV4-3 with TRBJ1-1; 11 nucleotides agree with TRBD1. The length of the CDR3 is 14 residues. The V gene end was trimmed by 5 bases and the J gene end by 10 bases; junction bases not matched to a gene: 9. From germline, CDR1 is LGHNA and CDR2 YSLEER. CDR3 coding DNA: TGCGCCAGCAGCTCGGGACAGGGGGTACTGGGAGCTTTCTTT. It yields the protein CASSSGQGVLGAFF.

Only a few counts were recorded for this clonotype. The rearrangement uses TRBV5-6 and TRBJ2-1; D perhaps matches TRBD1 (5 bases). CDR1 is SGHDT, CDR2 YYEEEE, per germline. The CDR3 loop spans 15 amino acids. V gave up 0 bases and J gave up 3 bases, with 10 bases separating them. The CDR3 reads CASSLGQYLYNEQFF. The CDR3 DNA is TGTGCCAGCAGCTTGGGACAGTACCTCTACAATGAGCAGTTCTTC. The whole variable domain, filled in from reference TRBV5-6 and TRBJ2-1, reads DAGVTQSPTHLIKTRGQQVTLRCSPKSGHDTVSWYQQALGQGPQFIFQYYEEEERQRGNFPDRFSGHQFPNYSSELNVNALLLGDSALYLCASSLGQYLYNEQFFGPGTRLTVL.

This clonotype occurred many times. The chain has TRBV14 and TRBJ2-5; 7 bases align to TRBD1. Germline V gene data show CDR1 as SGHDN and CDR2 as FVKESK. The ends lost 4 bases at V and 5 bases at J; junction bases unmatched: 7. The CDR3 totals 14 residues. This CDR3 is CASSPRQGRETQYF. The DNA of the CDR3 is TGTGCCAGCAGCCCCAGACAGGGTAGGGAGACCCAGTACTTC. Together with reference TRBV14 and TRBJ2-5, the CDR3 gives the full variable domain: EAGVTQFPSHSVIEKGQTVTLRCDPISGHDNLYWYRRVMGKEIKFLLHFVKESKQDESGMPNNRFLAERTGGTYSTLKVQPAELEDSGVYFCASSPRQGRETQYFGPGTRLLVL.

This clonotype was counted at least ten times. The chain is built from TRBV4-2 and TRBJ1-3, with D possibly being TRBD1 (5 bases). This CDR3 spans 17 amino acids. The ends were cut back, 0 bases at V and 0 bases at J, with 12 bases in the middle. Looked up from germline, CDR1 is LGHNA and CDR2 is YNFKEQ. Written as DNA, the CDR3 is TGTGCCAGCAGCCAAGAATCGAGTGGGGGCTCTGGAAACACCATATATTTT. Protein sequence: CASSQESSGGSGNTIYF.

This chain uses TRBV20-1 with TRBJ2-7, with no clear D. Deletions cut 0 bases from V and 3 bases from J, with 6 bases between. Germline CDR1 and CDR2: DFQATT and SNEGSKA (reference sequence). The CDR3 totals 12 residues. CDR3 loop: CSAREPNYEQYF. For the CDR3, the DNA is TGCAGTGCTAGAGAACCGAACTACGAGCAGTACTTC.

This clonotype appeared a few times. The chain carries TRBV28 and TRBJ1-5; 8 bases are shared with TRBD1. Germline values: CDR1 MDHEN, CDR2 SYDVKM. The CDR3 contains 15 residues. Unmatched junction bases numbered 11, after V lost 6 bases and J lost 7 bases. For the CDR3, the DNA is TGTGCCAGCAGCTCCGGACAGGGACGAAGACAGCCCCAGCATTTT. Amino acid sequence: CASSSGQGRRQPQHF.

Only a few counts were recorded for this clonotype. This sequence joins TRBV29-1 and TRBJ2-3, with D unclear. Trimming pared 4 bases from V and 2 bases from J, leaving 7 bases between. The CDR3 totals 12 residues. The germline V gene encodes CDR1 SQVTM and CDR2 ANQGSEA. CDR3 coding DNA: TGCAGCGTTGGATACAACACAGATACGCAGTATTTT. Protein: CSVGYNTDTQYF.

The sample holds a few counts of this clonotype. The chain is built from TRBV4-2 and TRBJ2-6, with 7 bases fitting TRBD1. CDR1 is LGHNA, CDR2 YNFKEQ, per germline. With 1 base clipped from V and 0 bases from J, the junction kept 3 bases outside the gene matches. The CDR3 consists of 17 residues. This CDR3 reads CASSQGGQVSGANVLTF. CDR3 coding DNA: TGTGCCAGCAGCCAAGGCGGACAGGTCTCTGGGGCCAACGTCCTGACTTTC.

This clonotype was found once. The rearrangement joins TRBV27 to TRBJ2-4, with TRBD2 matching over 13 bases. There are 15 residues in the CDR3. Germline V lookup: CDR1 MNHEY, CDR2 SMNVEV (reference sequence). The V gene end was trimmed by 8 bases and the J gene end by 4 bases; junction bases not matched to a gene: 5. The CDR3 DNA reads as TGTGCCAGCCGACTAGCGGGAGGAGGGAAAAACATTCAGTACTTC. Translation gives CASRLAGGGKNIQYF.

The chain is built from TRBV6-2 or TRBV6-3 and TRBJ2-3; no clear D gene. The CDR3 has 13 residues. CDR1 and CDR2 from the germline V gene are MNHEY and SVGEGT. The V end lost 2 bases, the J end lost 7 bases, and 10 bases lay between the germline ends. The CDR3, as DNA: TGTGCCAGCAGTTACCCGTTTCTCTATACGCAGTATTTT. Protein: CASSYPFLYTQYF.

This clonotype has a count of ten or more. This chain uses TRBV25-1 with TRBJ2-7, with D tentatively TRBD2 (5 bases). Looked up from germline, CDR1 is MGHDK and CDR2 is SYGVNS. Trimming shortened V by 4 bases and J by 1 base, and 11 bases separated the two germline ends. The CDR3 covers 14 residues. This CDR3 reads CASSAGKGSYEQYF. The DNA for the CDR3 is TGTGCCAGCAGTGCGGGGAAAGGTTCCTACGAGCAGTACTTC.

At least ten counts were recorded for this clonotype. The gene calls are TRBV24-1 and TRBJ2-3; D may correspond to TRBD1 or TRBD2 (5 bases each). CDR3 size: 13 residues. The V end was cut by 6 bases, the J end by 9 bases, with 15 bases between. The germline gives CDR1 KGHDR, CDR2 SFDVKD. The CDR3 loop reads CATSFQTGGTQYF. The CDR3 coding sequence is TGTGCCACCAGTTTTCAAACAGGAGGAACGCAGTATTTT.

This clonotype has more than one count but fewer than ten. The rearrangement joins TRBV9 to TRBJ1-1; the match to TRBD1 covers 7 bases. Trimming cost V 3 bases and J 5 bases; bases outside gene matches: 1. The germline gives CDR1 SGDLS, CDR2 YYNGEE. CDR3 length: 12 residues. The CDR3 loop is CASSAQGTEAFF. CDR3 bases: TGTGCCAGCAGCGCACAGGGGACTGAAGCTTTCTTT.

This chain's CDR3 is CGAGGEETQYF. CDR3 coding DNA: TGCGGGGCAGGGGGCGAAGAGACCCAGTACTTC. The V and J genes are TRBV29-1 and TRBJ2-5; 8 nucleotides agree with TRBD1. Germline CDR1 SQVTM, CDR2 ANQGSEA. CDR3 length: 11 residues.

The chain recombines TRBV19 with TRBJ1-6; D is unclear. This CDR3 has 13 amino acids. CDR1 and CDR2 from the germline V gene are LNHDA and SQIVND (reference sequence). V was shortened by 7 bases and J by 6 bases, with 10 bases between the two germline ends. The CDR3 spells CASNDVFNSPLHF. For the CDR3, the DNA is TGTGCCAGTAATGATGTTTTTAATTCACCCCTCCACTTT. The variable domain in full, completed from reference TRBV19 and TRBJ1-6, reads DGGITQSPKYLFRKEGQNVTLSCEQNLNHDAMYWYRQDPGQGLRLIYYSQIVNDFQKGDIAEGYSVSREKKESFPLTVTSAQKNPTAFYLCASNDVFNSPLHFGNGTRLTVT.

This clonotype appeared a few times. V usage is TRBV12-3 or TRBV12-4 and J usage is TRBJ2-4, with D hard to call. Trimming left V 3 bases short and J 5 bases short, with 11 bases between. The CDR3 runs to 14 residues. The CDR3 spells CASSFTASQNIQYF. In DNA form, the CDR3 reads TGTGCCAGCAGTTTTACGGCCAGCCAAAACATTCAGTACTTC.

This sequence joins TRBV5-1 and TRBJ2-5; D ambiguous. The germline V gene encodes CDR1 SGHRS and CDR2 YFSETQ. The CDR3 contains 12 residues. V was clipped by 3 bases and J by 1 base, with 4 bases between them. The CDR3 loop reads CASSSRQETQYF. The DNA for the CDR3 is TGCGCCAGCAGCTCGCGCCAAGAGACCCAGTACTTC.

This clonotype was detected many times. The chain combines TRBV20-1 with TRBJ1-1; unclear D gene. The germline V gene encodes CDR1 DFQATT and CDR2 SNEGSKA (reference sequence). The length of the CDR3 is 12 residues. Trimming left V 5 bases short and J 9 bases short, with 16 bases between. The CDR3 DNA is TGCAGTGCTGCCCACCGGGATCAAAAAGCTTTCTTT. Protein product: CSAAHRDQKAFF.

This chain links TRBV27 with TRBJ1-2; D not resolved. CDR1 is MNHEY and CDR2 is SMNVEV in the germline V gene (reference sequence). The CDR3 is 12 residues long. The V end lost 5 bases, the J end lost 8 bases, and 12 bases lay between the germline ends. The CDR3: CASSPQSGGYTF. Written as DNA, the CDR3 is TGTGCCAGCAGTCCCCAATCAGGCGGCTACACCTTC.

The gene calls are TRBV3-1 and TRBJ1-5, with TRBD1 as a possible D gene (6 bases). V lost 3 bases and J lost 3, with 12 bases in between. CDR3 length: 15 residues. From germline, CDR1 is LGHDT and CDR2 YNNKEL (reference sequence). This CDR3 reads CASSQAGVDNQPQHF. The DNA of the CDR3 is TGTGCCAGCAGCCAGGCAGGGGTGGACAATCAGCCCCAGCATTTT.

This clonotype was detected ten times or more. The chain uses TRBV7-9 and TRBJ1-2; 10 bases are a match to TRBD1. The CDR3 contains 15 residues. Germline V gives CDR1 SEHNR, CDR2 FQNEAQ (reference sequence). Trimming removed 8 bases from V and 2 bases from J; junction bases left unmatched: 8. CDR3: CASDRTGGINYGYTF. In nucleotides, the CDR3 is TGTGCCAGCGACAGGACAGGGGGAATCAACTATGGCTACACCTTC.

A few counts support this clonotype. The chain is built from TRBV3-1 and TRBJ1-4; TRBD1 matches at 9 bases. The CDR3 length is 16 residues. V was clipped by 1 base and J by 8 bases; unmatched bases: 8. The germline V gene encodes CDR1 LGHDT and CDR2 YNNKEL (reference sequence). CDR3 in amino acids: CASSQAFGGTGEKLFF. In nucleotides, the CDR3 is TGTGCCAGCAGCCAAGCCTTCGGGGGGACAGGGGAAAAACTGTTTTTT.

The chain employs TRBV12-3 or TRBV12-4 and TRBJ2-3, with 11 positions matching TRBD2. This CDR3 has 15 amino acids. V lost 7 bases to trimming and J lost 2 bases; unmatched junction nucleotides: 5. The CDR3 DNA is TGTGCCAGCAACCCACTAGCGGGGGACACAGATACGCAGTATTTT. Translation gives CASNPLAGDTDTQYF.

This clonotype was seen more than once but under ten times. The genes are TRBV6-1 and TRBJ2-7; 11 bases align to TRBD2. After removal of 4 bases from V and 2 bases from J, the junction contained 4 bases not matched to a gene. The CDR3 is 15 amino acids. In germline, CDR1 is MNHNS, CDR2 SASEGT. The chain's CDR3 is CASSGTSGGPYEQYF. DNA for the CDR3: TGTGCCAGCAGTGGTACTAGCGGGGGACCCTACGAGCAGTACTTC.

Ten or more counts support this clonotype. V usage is TRBV27 and J usage is TRBJ2-7; TRBD2 matches at 10 bases. V trimming: 2 bases; J trimming: 2 bases; junction bases outside the gene matches: 0. The V gene's germline CDR1 is MNHEY and CDR2 SMNVEV (reference sequence). The CDR3 contains 14 residues. CDR3 nucleotides: TGTGCCAGCAGTTTACTAGCGGGAGCCTACGAGCAGTACTTC. Its protein product is CASSLLAGAYEQYF.

This clonotype has ten or more counts. The chain has TRBV28 and TRBJ2-1; D tentatively reads TRBD1 or TRBD2 (6 bases each). The V and J ends lost 7 bases and 2 bases respectively, with 9 bases between them. CDR3 length: 13 amino acids. The germline V gene has CDR1 MDHEN and CDR2 SYDVKM. CDR3 amino acids: CASNGGPYNEQFF. The DNA for the CDR3 is TGTGCCAGCAATGGGGGGCCCTACAATGAGCAGTTCTTC.

This clonotype was seen many times. This chain uses TRBV6-2 or TRBV6-3 with TRBJ2-1; 9 positions agree with TRBD2. The CDR3 totals 16 residues. CDR1 is MNHEY and CDR2 is SVGEGT in the germline V gene. V dropped 6 bases and J dropped 4; count of bases not matched to a gene: 10. The CDR3 bases are TGTGCCAGCAGCCTTTTATCTAGCGGGACTTACAATGAGCAGTTCTTC. Translation gives CASSLLSSGTYNEQFF.

The chain uses TRBV6-1 and TRBJ2-7; TRBD1 agrees at 11 bases. Germline trimming cut 7 bases from V and 3 bases from J; bases unmatched to any gene: 5. The CDR3 has 14 amino acids. Germline CDR1 is MNHNS and CDR2 is SASEGT. The CDR3 reads CASTKDRGLYEQYF. The CDR3 bases are TGTGCCAGCACAAAGGACAGGGGGCTCTACGAGCAGTACTTC.

This clonotype came up a few times. The J gene is TRBJ2-7, the V gene TRBV4-3; 8 nucleotides line up with TRBD1. CDR3 length: 15 residues. Germline CDR1 LGHNA, CDR2 YSLEER. Trimming took 1 base from V and 4 from J; bases not matched to a gene: 6. The CDR3 loop is CASSQGSRGQYEQYF. For the CDR3, the DNA is TGCGCCAGCAGCCAAGGATCCAGGGGGCAATACGAGCAGTACTTC.

There are a few counts of this clonotype. The CDR3 region is CASSLDRQAYNSHTGELFF. CDR3 in DNA: TGCGCCAGCAGTTTAGATCGACAGGCTTACAACTCCCACACCGGGGAGCTGTTTTTT. The J gene is TRBJ2-2, the V gene TRBV5-1; D is perhaps TRBD1 (6 bases). CDR1 SGHRS and CDR2 YFSETQ come from the germline V gene. Trimming left V 5 bases short and J 3 bases short, with 26 bases between. The CDR3 totals 19 residues.